A selection of T cell receptor beta chains follows, all from one sample in a study of T cell responses to AZD1222 COVID-19 vaccine. Profiled with immunoSEQ multiplex PCR; TCRdb holds only in-frame clones, not every one. The profile shows around 180,000 clones, about 90% of them singletons. The sample here was peripheral blood, taken on day 0 of MenACWY control vaccination. The receptor source for this set is an adult in good health. Both conserved end residues are part of each CDR3. Each record gives: clone size, V gene, D gene, J gene, CDR3 protein, CDR3 DNA. The D gene is left open where the match is weak. Where a row states a size, it is once, few, many or the class of an expanded clone; other rows omit it.

clone size: NA
V gene: TRBV10-3
D gene: NA
J gene: TRBJ1-3
CDR3 protein: CAIWGGWQSSGNTIYF
CDR3 DNA: TGTGCCATCTGGGGGGGCTGGCAGAGCTCTGGAAACACCATATATTTT

clone size: few
V gene: TRBV15
D gene: NA
J gene: TRBJ1-2
CDR3 protein: CATSRDNQALPYGYTF
CDR3 DNA: TGTGCCACCAGCAGAGATAATCAGGCACTTCCCTATGGCTACACCTTC

clone size: NA
V gene: TRBV5-6
D gene: TRBD2
J gene: TRBJ2-7
CDR3 protein: CASSTGTSGYEQYF
CDR3 DNA: TGTGCCAGCAGCACAGGGACTAGCGGCTACGAGCAGTACTTC

clone size: NA
V gene: TRBV19
D gene: TRBD2
J gene: TRBJ2-1
CDR3 protein: CASIAAGYYNEQFF
CDR3 DNA: TGTGCCAGTATCGCAGCGGGATACTACAATGAGCAGTTCTTC

clone size: once
V gene: TRBV6-6
D gene: NA
J gene: TRBJ2-3
CDR3 protein: CASSYQRDPSADTQYF
CDR3 DNA: TGTGCCAGCAGTTACCAGAGGGACCCCTCGGCAGATACGCAGTATTTT

clone size: NA
V gene: TRBV6-2/TRBV6-3
D gene: TRBD1
J gene: TRBJ1-1
CDR3 protein: CASSYATGPGTEAFF
CDR3 DNA: TGTGCCAGCAGTTACGCGACAGGGCCTGGGACTGAAGCTTTCTTT

clone size: many
V gene: TRBV6-5
D gene: NA
J gene: TRBJ2-5
CDR3 protein: CASKTGSSNQETQYF
CDR3 DNA: TGTGCCAGCAAGACGGGGAGCAGCAACCAAGAGACCCAGTACTTC

clone size: NA
V gene: TRBV3-1/TRBV3-2
D gene: NA
J gene: TRBJ1-6
CDR3 protein: CASSSTERSALHF
CDR3 DNA: TGTGCCAGCAGCTCGACAGAACGTTCGGCCCTCCACTTT

clone size: once
V gene: TRBV6-5
D gene: TRBD1
J gene: TRBJ1-1
CDR3 protein: CASSLDRVLTEAFF
CDR3 DNA: TGTGCCAGCAGTTTGGACAGGGTTTTGACTGAAGCTTTCTTT

clone size: NA
V gene: TRBV27
D gene: NA
J gene: TRBJ1-1
CDR3 protein: CASSFWAGSLNTEAFF
CDR3 DNA: TGTGCCAGCAGTTTCTGGGCAGGGAGCTTGAACACTGAAGCTTTCTTT

clone size: few
V gene: TRBV28
D gene: NA
J gene: TRBJ2-3
CDR3 protein: CASSTGTPRRGTQYF
CDR3 DNA: TGTGCCAGCAGTACAGGGACACCCCGGCGAGGTACGCAGTATTTT

clone size: few
V gene: TRBV6-2/TRBV6-3
D gene: TRBD1
J gene: TRBJ2-3
CDR3 protein: CASSWTGITDTQYF
CDR3 DNA: TGTGCCAGCAGTTGGACAGGAATTACAGATACGCAGTATTTT

clone size: NA
V gene: TRBV28
D gene: NA
J gene: TRBJ1-4
CDR3 protein: CASTTATNEKLFF
CDR3 DNA: TGTGCCAGCACAACAGCAACTAATGAAAAACTGTTTTTT

clone size: NA
V gene: TRBV30
D gene: NA
J gene: TRBJ1-1
CDR3 protein: CAWSSGPENTEAFF
CDR3 DNA: TGTGCCTGGAGCTCGGGTCCCGAGAACACTGAAGCTTTCTTT

clone size: NA
V gene: TRBV27
D gene: TRBD1
J gene: TRBJ1-5
CDR3 protein: CASRTYQQGADQPQHF
CDR3 DNA: TGTGCCAGCAGAACCTACCAACAGGGGGCAGATCAGCCCCAGCATTTT

clone size: NA
V gene: TRBV6-6
D gene: TRBD2
J gene: TRBJ2-5
CDR3 protein: CASSGTSGGQETQYF
CDR3 DNA: TGTGCCAGCAGTGGGACTAGCGGGGGTCAAGAGACCCAGTACTTC

clone size: NA
V gene: TRBV18
D gene: TRBD1
J gene: TRBJ1-2
CDR3 protein: CASSTQGADYGYTF
CDR3 DNA: TGTGCCAGCTCAACCCAGGGGGCGGACTATGGCTACACCTTC